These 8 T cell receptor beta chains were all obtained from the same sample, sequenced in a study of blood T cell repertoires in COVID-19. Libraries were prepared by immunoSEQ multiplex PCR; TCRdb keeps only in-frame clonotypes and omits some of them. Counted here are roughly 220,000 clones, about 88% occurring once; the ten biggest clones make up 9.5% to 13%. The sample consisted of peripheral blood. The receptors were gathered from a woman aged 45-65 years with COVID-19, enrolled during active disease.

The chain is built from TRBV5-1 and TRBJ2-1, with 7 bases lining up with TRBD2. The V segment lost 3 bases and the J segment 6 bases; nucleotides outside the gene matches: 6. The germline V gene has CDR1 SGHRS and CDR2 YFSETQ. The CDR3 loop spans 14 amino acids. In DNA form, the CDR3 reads TGCGCCAGCAGCTCAGGACTAGGTCTCAATGAGCAGTTCTTC. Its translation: CASSSGLGLNEQFF.

The CDR3 reads CASSLNPGEGAGNEQFF. Written as DNA, the CDR3 is TGTGCCAGCAGCTTAAATCCCGGAGAGGGGGCCGGTAATGAGCAGTTCTTC. The chain recombines TRBV13 with TRBJ2-1, with TRBD1 matching over 7 bases. This CDR3 region has 17 residues. Trimming removed 2 bases from V and 7 bases from J; junction bases left unmatched: 14. CDR1 and CDR2 from the germline V gene are PRHDT and FYEKMQ (reference sequence).

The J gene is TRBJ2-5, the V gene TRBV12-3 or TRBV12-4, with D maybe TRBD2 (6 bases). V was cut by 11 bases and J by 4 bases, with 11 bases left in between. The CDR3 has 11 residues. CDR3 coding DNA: TGTGCCTCAGGGAGGTTAGAGACCCAGTACTTC. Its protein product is CASGRLETQYF.

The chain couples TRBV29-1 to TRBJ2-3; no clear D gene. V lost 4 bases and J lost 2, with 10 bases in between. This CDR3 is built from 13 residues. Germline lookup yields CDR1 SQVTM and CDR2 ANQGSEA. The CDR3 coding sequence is TGCAGCGTTGGGGCTTACAACACAGATACGCAGTATTTT. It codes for CSVGAYNTDTQYF.

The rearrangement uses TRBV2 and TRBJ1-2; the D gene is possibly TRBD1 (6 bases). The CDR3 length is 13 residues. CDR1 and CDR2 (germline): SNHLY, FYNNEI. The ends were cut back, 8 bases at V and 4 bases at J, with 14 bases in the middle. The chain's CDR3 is CASYKTGTYGYTF. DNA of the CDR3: TGTGCCAGCTATAAGACAGGCACCTATGGCTACACCTTC. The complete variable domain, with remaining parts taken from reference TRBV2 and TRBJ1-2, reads EPEVTQTPSHQVTQMGQEVILRCVPISNHLYFYWYRQILGQKVEFLVSFYNNEISEKSEIFDDQFSVERPDGSNFTLKIRSTKLEDSAMYFCASYKTGTYGYTFGSGTRLTVV.

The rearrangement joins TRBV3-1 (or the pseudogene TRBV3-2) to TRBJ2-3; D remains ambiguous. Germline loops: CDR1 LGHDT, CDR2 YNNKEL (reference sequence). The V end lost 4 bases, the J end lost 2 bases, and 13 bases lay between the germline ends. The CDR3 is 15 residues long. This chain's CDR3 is CASSLLGSTTDTQYF. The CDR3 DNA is TGTGCCAGCAGCCTTCTAGGTTCAACCACAGATACGCAGTATTTT.

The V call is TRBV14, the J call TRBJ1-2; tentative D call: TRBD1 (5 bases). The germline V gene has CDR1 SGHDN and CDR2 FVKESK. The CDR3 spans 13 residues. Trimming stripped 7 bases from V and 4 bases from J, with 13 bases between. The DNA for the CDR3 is TGTGCCAGCAACCCTACAGGTGCCTATGGCTACACCTTC. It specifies CASNPTGAYGYTF.

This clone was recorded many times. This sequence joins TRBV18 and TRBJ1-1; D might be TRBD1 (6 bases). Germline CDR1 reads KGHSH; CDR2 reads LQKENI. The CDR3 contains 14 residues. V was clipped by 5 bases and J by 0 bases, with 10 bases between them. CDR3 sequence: CASSWDILNTEAFF. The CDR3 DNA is TGTGCCAGCTCATGGGACATTTTGAACACTGAAGCTTTCTTT.